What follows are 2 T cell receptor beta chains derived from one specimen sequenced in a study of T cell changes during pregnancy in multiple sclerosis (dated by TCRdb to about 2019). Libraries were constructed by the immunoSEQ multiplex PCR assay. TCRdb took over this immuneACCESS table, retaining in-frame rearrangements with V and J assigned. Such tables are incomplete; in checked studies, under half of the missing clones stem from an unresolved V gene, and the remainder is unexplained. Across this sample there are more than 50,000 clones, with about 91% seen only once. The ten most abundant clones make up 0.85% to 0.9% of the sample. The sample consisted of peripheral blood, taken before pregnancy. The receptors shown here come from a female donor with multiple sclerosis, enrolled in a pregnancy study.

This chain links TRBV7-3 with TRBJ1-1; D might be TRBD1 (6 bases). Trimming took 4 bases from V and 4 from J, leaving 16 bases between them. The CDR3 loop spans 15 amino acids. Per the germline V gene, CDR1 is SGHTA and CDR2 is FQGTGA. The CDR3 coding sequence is TGTGCCAGCAGCTCGGGGACACCCATACTCACTGAAGCTTTCTTT. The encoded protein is CASSSGTPILTEAFF.

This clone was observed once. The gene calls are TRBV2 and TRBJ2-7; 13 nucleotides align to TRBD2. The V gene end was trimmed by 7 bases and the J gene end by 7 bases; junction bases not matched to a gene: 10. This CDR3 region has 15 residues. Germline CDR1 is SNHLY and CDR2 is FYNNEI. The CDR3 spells CASTRTSGGSNEQYF. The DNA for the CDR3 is TGTGCCAGCACCCGGACTAGCGGGGGATCGAATGAGCAGTACTTC.